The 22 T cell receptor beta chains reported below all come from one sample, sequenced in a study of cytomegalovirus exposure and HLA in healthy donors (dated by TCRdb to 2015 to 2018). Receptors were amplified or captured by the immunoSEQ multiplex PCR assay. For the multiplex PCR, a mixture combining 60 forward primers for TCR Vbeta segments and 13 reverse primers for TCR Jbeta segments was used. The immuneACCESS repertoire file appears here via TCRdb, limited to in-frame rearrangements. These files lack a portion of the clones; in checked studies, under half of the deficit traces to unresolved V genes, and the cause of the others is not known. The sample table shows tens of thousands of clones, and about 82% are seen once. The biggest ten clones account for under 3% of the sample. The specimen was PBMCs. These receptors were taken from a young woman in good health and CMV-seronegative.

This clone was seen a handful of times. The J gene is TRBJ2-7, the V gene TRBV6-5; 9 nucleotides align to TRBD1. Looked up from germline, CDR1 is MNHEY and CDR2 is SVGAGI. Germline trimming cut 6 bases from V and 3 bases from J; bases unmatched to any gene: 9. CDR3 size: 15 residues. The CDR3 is CASSDLGQGSYEQYF. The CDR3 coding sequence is TGTGCCAGCAGCGATCTGGGACAGGGAAGCTACGAGCAGTACTTC.

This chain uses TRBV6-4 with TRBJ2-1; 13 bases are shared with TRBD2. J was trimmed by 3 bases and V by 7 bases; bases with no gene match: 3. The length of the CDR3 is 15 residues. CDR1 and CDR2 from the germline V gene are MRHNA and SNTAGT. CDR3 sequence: CASTRTSGGYNEQFF. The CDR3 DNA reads TGTGCCAGCACCCGGACTAGCGGGGGCTACAATGAGCAGTTCTTC.

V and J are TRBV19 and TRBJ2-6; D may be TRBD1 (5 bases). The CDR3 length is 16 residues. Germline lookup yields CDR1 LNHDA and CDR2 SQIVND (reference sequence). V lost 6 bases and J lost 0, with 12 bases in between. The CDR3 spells CASRASGYSGANVLTF. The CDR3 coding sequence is TGTGCCAGTAGGGCTTCAGGGTACTCTGGGGCCAACGTCCTGACTTTC.

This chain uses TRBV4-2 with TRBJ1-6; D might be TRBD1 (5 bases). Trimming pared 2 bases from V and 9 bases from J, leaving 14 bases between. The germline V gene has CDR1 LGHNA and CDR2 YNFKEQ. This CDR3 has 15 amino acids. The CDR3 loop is CASSQPRGASSPLHF. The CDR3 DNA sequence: TGTGCCAGCAGCCAACCCCGCGGGGCGAGTTCACCCCTCCACTTT.

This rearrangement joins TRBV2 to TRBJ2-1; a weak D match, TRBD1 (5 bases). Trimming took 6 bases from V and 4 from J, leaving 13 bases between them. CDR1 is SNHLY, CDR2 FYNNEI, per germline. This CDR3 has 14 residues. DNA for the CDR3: TGTGCCAGCAGGCCGTTTCAGGGATACAATGAGCAGTTCTTC. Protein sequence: CASRPFQGYNEQFF.

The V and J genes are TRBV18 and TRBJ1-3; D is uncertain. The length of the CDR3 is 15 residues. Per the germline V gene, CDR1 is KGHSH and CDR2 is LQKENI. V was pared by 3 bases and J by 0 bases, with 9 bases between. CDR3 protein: CASSPTADSGNTIYF. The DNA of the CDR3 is TGTGCCAGCTCACCGACGGCGGACTCTGGAAACACCATATATTTT.

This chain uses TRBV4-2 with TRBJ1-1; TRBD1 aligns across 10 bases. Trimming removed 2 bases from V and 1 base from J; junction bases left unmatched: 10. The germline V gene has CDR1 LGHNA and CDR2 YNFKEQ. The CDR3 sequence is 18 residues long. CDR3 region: CASSQTRDRGRKNTEAFF. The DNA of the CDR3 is TGTGCCAGCAGCCAAACCCGGGACAGGGGACGGAAGAACACTGAAGCTTTCTTT.

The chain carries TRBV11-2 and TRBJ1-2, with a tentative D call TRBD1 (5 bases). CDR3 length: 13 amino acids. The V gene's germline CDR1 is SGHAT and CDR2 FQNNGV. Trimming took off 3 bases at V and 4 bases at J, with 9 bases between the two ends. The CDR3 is CASSFRGSYGYTF. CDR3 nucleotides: TGTGCCAGCAGCTTCCGGGGGTCCTATGGCTACACCTTC.

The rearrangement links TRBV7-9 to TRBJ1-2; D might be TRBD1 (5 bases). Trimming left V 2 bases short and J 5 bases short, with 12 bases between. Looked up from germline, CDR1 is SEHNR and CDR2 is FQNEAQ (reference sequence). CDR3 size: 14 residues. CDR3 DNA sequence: TGTGCCAGCAGCTTAACGGAGGGGAATTATGGCTACACCTTC. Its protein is CASSLTEGNYGYTF.

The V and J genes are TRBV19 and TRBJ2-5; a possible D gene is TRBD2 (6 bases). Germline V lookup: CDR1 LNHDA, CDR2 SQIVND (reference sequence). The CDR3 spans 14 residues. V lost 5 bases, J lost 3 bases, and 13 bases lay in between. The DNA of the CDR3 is TGTGCCAGTAGTTGGGGACTTGCAGAAGAGACCCAGTACTTC. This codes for CASSWGLAEETQYF.

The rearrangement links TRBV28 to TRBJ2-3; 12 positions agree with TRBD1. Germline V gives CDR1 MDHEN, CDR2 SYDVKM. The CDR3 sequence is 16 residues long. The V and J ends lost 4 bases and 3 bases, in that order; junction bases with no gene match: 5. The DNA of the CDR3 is TGTGCCAGCAGTTCCGGGACAGGGGGCTTGACAGATACGCAGTATTTT. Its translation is CASSSGTGGLTDTQYF.

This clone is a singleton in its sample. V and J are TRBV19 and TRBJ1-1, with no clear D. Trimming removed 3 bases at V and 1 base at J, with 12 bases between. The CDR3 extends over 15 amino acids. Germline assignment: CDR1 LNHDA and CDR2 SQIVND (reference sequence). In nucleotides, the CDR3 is TGTGCCAGTAGTATCTATGAGGGAAGGAACACTGAAGCTTTCTTT. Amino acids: CASSIYEGRNTEAFF.

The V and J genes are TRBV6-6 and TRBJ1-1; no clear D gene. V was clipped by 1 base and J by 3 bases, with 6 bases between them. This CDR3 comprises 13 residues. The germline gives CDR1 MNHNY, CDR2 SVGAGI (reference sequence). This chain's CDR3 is CASSYYGDTEAFF. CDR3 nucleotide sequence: TGTGCCAGCAGTTACTACGGTGACACTGAAGCTTTCTTT.

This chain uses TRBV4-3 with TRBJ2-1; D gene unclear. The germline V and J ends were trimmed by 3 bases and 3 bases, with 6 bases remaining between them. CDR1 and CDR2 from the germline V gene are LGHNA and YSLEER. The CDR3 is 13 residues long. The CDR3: CASSHELYNEQFF. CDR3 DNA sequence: TGCGCCAGCAGCCATGAACTCTACAATGAGCAGTTCTTC.

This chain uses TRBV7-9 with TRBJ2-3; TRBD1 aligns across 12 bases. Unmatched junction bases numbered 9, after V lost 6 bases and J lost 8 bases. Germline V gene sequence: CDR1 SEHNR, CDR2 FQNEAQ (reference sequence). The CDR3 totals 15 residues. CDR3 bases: TGTGCCAGCAGACCCGGGACAGGGGGCCAAGGTACGCAGTATTTT. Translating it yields CASRPGTGGQGTQYF.

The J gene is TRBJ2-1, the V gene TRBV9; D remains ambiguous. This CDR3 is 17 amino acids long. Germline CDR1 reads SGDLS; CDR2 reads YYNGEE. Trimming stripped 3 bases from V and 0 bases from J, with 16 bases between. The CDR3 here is CASSAAHLPDSYNEQFF. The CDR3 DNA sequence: TGTGCCAGCAGCGCCGCACACCTCCCTGACTCCTACAATGAGCAGTTCTTC.

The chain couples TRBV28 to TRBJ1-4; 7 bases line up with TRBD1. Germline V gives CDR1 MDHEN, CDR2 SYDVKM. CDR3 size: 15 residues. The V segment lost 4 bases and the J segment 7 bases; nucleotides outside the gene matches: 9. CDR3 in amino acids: CASSSPGRGAEKLFF. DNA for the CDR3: TGTGCCAGCAGTTCCCCCGGCAGGGGGGCTGAAAAACTGTTTTTT.

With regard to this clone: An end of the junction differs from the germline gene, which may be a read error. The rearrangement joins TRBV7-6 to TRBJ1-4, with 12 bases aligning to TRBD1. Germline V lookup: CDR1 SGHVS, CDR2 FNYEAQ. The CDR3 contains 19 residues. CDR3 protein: CASSLAGTGGGMANEKLFF. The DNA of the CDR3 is TGTGCCAGCAGCCTAGCCGGGACAGGGGGCGGGATGGCTAATGAAAAACTGTTTTTT. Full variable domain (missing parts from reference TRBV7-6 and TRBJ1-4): GAGVSQSPRYKVTKRGQDVALRCDPISGHVSLYWYRQALGQGPEFLTYFNYEAQQDKSGLPNDRFSAERPEGSISTLTIQRTEQRDSAMYRCASSLAGTGGGMANEKLFFGSGTQLSVL.

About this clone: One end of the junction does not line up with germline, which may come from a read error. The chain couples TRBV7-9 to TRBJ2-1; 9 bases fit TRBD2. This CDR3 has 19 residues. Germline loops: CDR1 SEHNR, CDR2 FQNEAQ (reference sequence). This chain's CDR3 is CSSSSTRTSVNSSYNEQFF. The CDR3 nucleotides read TGTTCCAGCAGCTCGACCCGGACTAGCGTTAATAGCTCCTACAATGAGCAGTTCTTC.

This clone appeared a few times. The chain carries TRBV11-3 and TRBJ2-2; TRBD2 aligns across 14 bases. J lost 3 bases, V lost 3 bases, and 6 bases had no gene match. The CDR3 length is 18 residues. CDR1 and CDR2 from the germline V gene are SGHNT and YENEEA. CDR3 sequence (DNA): TGTGCCAGCAGCTTCGGTACGGGACTAGCGGGGGACACCGGGGAGCTGTTTTTT. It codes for CASSFGTGLAGDTGELFF.

CDR3 in DNA: TGCGCCAGCAGCTTGCCGGCTAGCGGGGGGGTTGCAGATACGCAGTATTTT. It specifies CASSLPASGGVADTQYF. This chain uses TRBV5-1 with TRBJ2-3, with 12 bases lining up with TRBD2. Germline CDR1 and CDR2: SGHRS and YFSETQ. The CDR3 totals 17 residues. V lost 1 base, J lost 4 bases, and 7 bases stayed unmatched.

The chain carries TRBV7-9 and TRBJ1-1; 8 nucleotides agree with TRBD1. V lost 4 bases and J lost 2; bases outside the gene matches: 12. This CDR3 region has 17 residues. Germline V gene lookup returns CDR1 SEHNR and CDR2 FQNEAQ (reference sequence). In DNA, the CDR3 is TGTGCCAGCAGCTCCACAGATCCGGGACAGGTCAACACTGAAGCTTTCTTT. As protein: CASSSTDPGQVNTEAFF.